This paragraph reports one T cell receptor beta chain. These data are taken from a study of blood T cell repertoires in COVID-19. In the study overall: The United States, Italy and Spain supplied acute and convalescent COVID-19 samples.

This CDR3 has 15 residues. As originally analysed: Nucleated cell number was recorded as an estimate derived from reference gene primer amplification. The protocol was immunoSEQ multiplex PCR, while the TCRdb copy is restricted to in-frame clones and leaves out a portion. V and J calls and clone size are as listed in that table; D and trimming were resolved from the DNA. In the table there are about 200,000 clones, approximately 82% of which are singletons. The rearrangement joins TRBV21-1 to TRBJ1-2. TRBV21-1 is annotated as a pseudogene. Sequencing input: peripheral blood. The receptor's source is a human donor in a cohort sampled during active COVID-19. In DNA form, the CDR3 reads TGTGCCAGCAGCAACTGGTCGAGTCCGGACTATGGCTACACCTTC. Its protein product is CASSNWSSPDYGYTF.